The entry below gives a single TCR beta chain sequence along with its context. Its antigen remains unidentified. The data stem from a study of identical twins. Study results and limitations: Invariant MAIT and iNKT cells may have partly biased zero-insertion analyses. Weaker excess twin sharing was seen among beta out-of-frame sequences. While abundant cord blood beta clonotypes carried fewer insertions, memory repertoires showed no such pattern.

Healthy Caucasian individuals made up all the donors. From the 5' RACE reads, TCRdb called clonotypes with MiXCR, one entry per CDR3 protein. The data show fewer than 250,000 distinct CDR3 sequences, approximately 7.8% seen once. These sequences were also reported in another study, on yellow fever vaccine responses in identical twins.

The sample consisted of CD8+ T cells sorted from blood. The receptor was derived from a young woman in good health.

The CDR3, as DNA: TGCGCCAGCAGCCAAGGGACCGTTAACACCGGGGAGCTGTTTTTT. Protein sequence: CASSQGTVNTGELFF. The rearrangement joins TRBV4-1 to TRBJ2-2; the D is unclear. Germline lookup yields CDR1 MGHRA and CDR2 YSYEKL. The CDR3 runs 15 residues. Trimming removed 1 base at V and 2 bases at J, with 8 bases between.